This TCR beta chain was observed in a study of monozygotic twins with inflammatory bowel disease. TCRdb re-called the 5' RACE reads; every CDR3 protein appears as one record, without DNA. Its listing shows about 210,000 distinct CDR3 sequences. Germline-derived CDR1 and CDR2 are ENHRY and SYGVKD. There are 13 residues in the CDR3. J is TRBJ1-2 and V is TRBV10-3; the TCRdb call, TRBD1, lacks DNA for checking. Sequencing input: blood. The source of this sequence is a human donor with ulcerative colitis or Crohn's disease, or a healthy co-twin of an affected twin (not recorded which). This CDR3 is CAILPGQGAGYTF.